Reported below is one T cell receptor beta chain. The antigen remains undetermined. V was shortened by 3 bases and J by 2 bases, with 14 bases between the two germline ends. The germline CDR1 and CDR2 sequences are SGHTA and FQGNSA. This CDR3 has 15 amino acids. Relapse after autologous stem cell transplantation occurred in every patient, and brentuximab vedotin exposure varied. The table came from immunoSEQ multiplex PCR; TCRdb's copy has only in-frame clones and leaves some out. The sample lists about 100,000 clones, around 89% seen once, with around 6.6% in the top ten. The entry originates in a study of PD-1 blockade in classical Hodgkin lymphoma. Study outcomes and limitations: CD4+ TCR diversity, unlike CD8+, rose significantly by C4D1. Patients who began taking nivolumab under 1 year after ASCT were left out.

The sequence came from a human donor with classical Hodgkin lymphoma. This chain joins TRBV7-2 and TRBJ2-7; unclear D gene. The specimen comprised peripheral blood mononuclear cells (PBMCs), sampled before the second cycle of nivolumab. The CDR3 spells CASSFITENPYEQYF. The CDR3 DNA sequence: TGTGCCAGCAGCTTCATAACGGAGAACCCCTACGAGCAGTACTTC. Complete variable domain (other parts from reference TRBV7-2 and TRBJ2-7): GAGVSQSPSNKVTEKGKDVELRCDPISGHTALYWYRQSLGQGLEFLIYFQGNSAPDKSGLPSDRFSAERTGGSVSTLTIQRTQQEDSAVYLCASSFITENPYEQYFGPGTRLTVT.